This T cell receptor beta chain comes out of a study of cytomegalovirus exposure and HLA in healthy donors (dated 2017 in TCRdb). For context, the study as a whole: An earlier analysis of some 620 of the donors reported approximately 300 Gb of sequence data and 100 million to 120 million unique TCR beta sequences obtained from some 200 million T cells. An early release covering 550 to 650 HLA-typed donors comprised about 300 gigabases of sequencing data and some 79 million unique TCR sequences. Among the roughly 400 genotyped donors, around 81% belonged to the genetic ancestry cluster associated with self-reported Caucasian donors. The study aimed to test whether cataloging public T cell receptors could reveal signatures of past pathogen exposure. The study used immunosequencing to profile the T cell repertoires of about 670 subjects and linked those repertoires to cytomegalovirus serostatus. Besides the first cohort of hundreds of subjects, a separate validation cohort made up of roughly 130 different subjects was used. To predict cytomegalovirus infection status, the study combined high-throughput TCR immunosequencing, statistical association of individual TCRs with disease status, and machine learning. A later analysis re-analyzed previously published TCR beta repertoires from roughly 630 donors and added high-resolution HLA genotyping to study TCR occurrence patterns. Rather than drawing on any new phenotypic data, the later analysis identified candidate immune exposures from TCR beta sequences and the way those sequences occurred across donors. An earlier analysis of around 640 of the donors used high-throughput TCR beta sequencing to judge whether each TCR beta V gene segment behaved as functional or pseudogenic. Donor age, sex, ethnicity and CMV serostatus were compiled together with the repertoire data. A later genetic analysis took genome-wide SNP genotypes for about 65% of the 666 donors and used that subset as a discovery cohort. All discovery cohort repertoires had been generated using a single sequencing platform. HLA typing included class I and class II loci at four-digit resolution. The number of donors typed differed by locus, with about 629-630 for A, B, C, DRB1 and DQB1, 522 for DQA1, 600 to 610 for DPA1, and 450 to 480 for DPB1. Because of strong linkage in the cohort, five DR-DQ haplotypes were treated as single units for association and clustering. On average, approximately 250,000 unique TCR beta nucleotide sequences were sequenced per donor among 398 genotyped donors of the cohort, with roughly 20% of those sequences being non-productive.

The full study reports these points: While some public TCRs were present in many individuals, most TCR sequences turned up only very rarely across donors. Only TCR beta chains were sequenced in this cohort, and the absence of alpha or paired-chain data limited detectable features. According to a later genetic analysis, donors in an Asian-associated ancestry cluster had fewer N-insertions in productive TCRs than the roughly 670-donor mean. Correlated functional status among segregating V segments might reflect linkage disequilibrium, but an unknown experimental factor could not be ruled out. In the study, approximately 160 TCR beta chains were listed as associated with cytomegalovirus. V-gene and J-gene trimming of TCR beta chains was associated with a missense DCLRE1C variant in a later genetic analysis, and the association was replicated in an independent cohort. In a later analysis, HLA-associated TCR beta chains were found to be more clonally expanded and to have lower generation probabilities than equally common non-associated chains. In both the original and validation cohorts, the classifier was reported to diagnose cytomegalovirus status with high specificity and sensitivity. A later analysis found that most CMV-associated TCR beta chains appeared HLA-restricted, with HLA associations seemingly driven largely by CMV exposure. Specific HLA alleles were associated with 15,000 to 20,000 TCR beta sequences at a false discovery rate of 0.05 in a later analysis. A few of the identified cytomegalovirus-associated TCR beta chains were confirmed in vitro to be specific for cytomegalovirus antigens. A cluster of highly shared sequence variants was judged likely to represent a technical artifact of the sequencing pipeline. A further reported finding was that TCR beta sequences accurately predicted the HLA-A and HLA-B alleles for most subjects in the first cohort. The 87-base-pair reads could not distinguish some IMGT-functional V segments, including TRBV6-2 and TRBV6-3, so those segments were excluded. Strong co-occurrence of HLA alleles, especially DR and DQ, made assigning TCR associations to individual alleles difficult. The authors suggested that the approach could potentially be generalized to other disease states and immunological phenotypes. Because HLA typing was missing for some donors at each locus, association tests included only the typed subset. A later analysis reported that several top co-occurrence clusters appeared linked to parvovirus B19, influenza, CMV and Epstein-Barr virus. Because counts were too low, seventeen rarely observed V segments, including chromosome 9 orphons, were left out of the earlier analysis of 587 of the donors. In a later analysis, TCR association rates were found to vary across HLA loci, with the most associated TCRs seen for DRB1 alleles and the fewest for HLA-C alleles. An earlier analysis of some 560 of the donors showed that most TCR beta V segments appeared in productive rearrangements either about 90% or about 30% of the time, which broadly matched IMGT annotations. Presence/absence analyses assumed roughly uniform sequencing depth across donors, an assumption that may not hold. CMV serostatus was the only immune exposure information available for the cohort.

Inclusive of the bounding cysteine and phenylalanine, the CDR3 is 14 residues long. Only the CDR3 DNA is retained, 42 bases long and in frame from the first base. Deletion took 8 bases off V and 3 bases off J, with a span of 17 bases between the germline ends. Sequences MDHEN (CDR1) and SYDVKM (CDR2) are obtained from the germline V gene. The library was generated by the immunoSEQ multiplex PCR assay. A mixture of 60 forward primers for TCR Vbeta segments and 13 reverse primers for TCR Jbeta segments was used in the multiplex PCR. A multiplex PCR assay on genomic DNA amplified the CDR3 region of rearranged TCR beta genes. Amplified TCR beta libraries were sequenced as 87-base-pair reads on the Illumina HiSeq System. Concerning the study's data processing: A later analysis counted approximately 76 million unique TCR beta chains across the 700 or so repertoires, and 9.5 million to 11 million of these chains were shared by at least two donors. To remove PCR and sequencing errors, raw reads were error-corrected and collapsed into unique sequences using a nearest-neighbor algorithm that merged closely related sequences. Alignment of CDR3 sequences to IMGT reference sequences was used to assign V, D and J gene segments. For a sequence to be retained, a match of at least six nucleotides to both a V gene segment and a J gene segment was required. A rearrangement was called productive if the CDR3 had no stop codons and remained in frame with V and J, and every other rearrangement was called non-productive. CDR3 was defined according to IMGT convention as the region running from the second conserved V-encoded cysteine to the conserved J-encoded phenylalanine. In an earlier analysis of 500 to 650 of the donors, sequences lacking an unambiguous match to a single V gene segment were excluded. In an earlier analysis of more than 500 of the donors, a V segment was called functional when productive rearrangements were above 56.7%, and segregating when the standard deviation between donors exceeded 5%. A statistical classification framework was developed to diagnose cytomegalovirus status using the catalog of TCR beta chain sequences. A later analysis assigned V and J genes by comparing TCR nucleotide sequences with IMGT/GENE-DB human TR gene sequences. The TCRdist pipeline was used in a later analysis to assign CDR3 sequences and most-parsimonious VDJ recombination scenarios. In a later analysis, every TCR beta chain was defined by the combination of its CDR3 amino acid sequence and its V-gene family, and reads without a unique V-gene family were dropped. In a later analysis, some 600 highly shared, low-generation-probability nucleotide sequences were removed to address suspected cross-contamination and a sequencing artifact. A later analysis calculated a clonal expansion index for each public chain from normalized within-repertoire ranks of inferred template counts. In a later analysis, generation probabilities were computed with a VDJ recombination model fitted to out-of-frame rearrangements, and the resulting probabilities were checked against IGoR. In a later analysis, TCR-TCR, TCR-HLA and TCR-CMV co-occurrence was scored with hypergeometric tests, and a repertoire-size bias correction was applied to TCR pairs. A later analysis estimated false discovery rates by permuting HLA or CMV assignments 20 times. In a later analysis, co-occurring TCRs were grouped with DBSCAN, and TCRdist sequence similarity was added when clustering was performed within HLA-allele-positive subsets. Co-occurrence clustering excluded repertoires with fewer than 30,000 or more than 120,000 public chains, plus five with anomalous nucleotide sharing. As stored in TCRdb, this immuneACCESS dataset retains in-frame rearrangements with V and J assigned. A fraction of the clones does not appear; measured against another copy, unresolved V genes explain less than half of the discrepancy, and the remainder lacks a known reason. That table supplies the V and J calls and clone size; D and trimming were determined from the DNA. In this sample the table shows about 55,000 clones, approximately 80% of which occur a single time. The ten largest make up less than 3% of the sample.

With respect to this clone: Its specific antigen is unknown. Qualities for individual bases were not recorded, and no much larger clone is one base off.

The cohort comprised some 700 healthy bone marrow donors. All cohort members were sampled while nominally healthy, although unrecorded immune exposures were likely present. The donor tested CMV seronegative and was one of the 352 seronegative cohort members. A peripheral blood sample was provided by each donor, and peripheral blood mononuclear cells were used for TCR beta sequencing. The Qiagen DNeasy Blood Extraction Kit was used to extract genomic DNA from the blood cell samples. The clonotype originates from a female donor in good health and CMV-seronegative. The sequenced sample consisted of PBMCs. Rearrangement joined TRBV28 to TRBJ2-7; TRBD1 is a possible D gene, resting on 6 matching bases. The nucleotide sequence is TGTGCCAGCCGTGAAGAGTTGGACAGCTACGAGCAGTACTTC. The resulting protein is CASREELDSYEQYF.